A selection of T cell receptor beta chains follows, all from one sample in a study of blood T cells in healthy people across ages. Each CDR3 protein gets one entry after TCRdb re-called the 5' RACE reads with MiXCR. The repertoire holds around 710,000 distinct CDR3 sequences, with approximately 39% as singletons. The sample comprised blood. The receptors here all came from a woman aged 55-69 years in good health. The CDR3 runs from the conserved cysteine through the conserved F or W. Each record gives: V gene, clone size, J gene, D gene, CDR3 protein, CDR3 DNA. The D gene is left open where the match is weak. Clone size appears in some rows only: once, few, many, or a class for an expanded clone.

V gene: TRBV20-1
clone size: .
J gene: TRBJ2-2
D gene: TRBD2
CDR3 protein: CSASASGGRNTGELFF
CDR3 DNA: TGCAGTGCTAGTGCAAGCGGGGGCCGGAACACCGGGGAGCTGTTTTTT

V gene: TRBV3-1
clone size: few
J gene: TRBJ2-5
D gene: .
CDR3 protein: CASSPGSYQETQYF
CDR3 DNA: TGTGCCAGCAGCCCGGGGAGCTACCAAGAGACCCAGTACTTC

V gene: TRBV12-3/TRBV12-4
clone size: .
J gene: TRBJ2-5
D gene: TRBD2
CDR3 protein: CANRLAKETQYF
CDR3 DNA: TGTGCCAACCGACTAGCGAAAGAGACCCAGTACTTC

V gene: TRBV4-2
clone size: few
J gene: TRBJ1-2
D gene: .
CDR3 protein: CASSPQDRSNYGYTF
CDR3 DNA: TGTGCCAGCAGCCCTCAAGACAGGTCTAACTATGGCTACACCTTC

V gene: TRBV9
clone size: few
J gene: TRBJ2-3
D gene: TRBD2
CDR3 protein: CASSTPGTSGWDTQYF
CDR3 DNA: TGTGCCAGCAGCACACCCGGGACTAGCGGATGGGATACGCAGTATTTT

V gene: TRBV6-1
clone size: .
J gene: TRBJ1-2
D gene: TRBD1
CDR3 protein: CASSRGQGNYGYTF
CDR3 DNA: TGTGCCAGCAGCCGTGGACAGGGGAACTATGGCTACACCTTC

V gene: TRBV20-1
clone size: .
J gene: TRBJ2-4
D gene: .
CDR3 protein: CSARDHGYGKNIQYF
CDR3 DNA: TGCAGTGCTAGAGATCATGGCTATGGCAAAAACATTCAGTACTTC

V gene: TRBV2
clone size: few
J gene: TRBJ2-1
D gene: .
CDR3 protein: CASSDSVPDNEQFF
CDR3 DNA: TGTGCCAGCAGTGATTCAGTACCTGACAATGAGCAGTTCTTC

V gene: TRBV20-1
clone size: .
J gene: TRBJ2-3
D gene: TRBD1
CDR3 protein: CSARTGYTDTQYF
CDR3 DNA: TGCAGTGCCCGGACAGGGTACACAGATACGCAGTATTTT

V gene: TRBV12-3/TRBV12-4
clone size: .
J gene: TRBJ1-2
D gene: .
CDR3 protein: CATMRQGQGYTF
CDR3 DNA: TGTGCCACCATGAGGCAGGGGCAGGGCTACACCTTC

V gene: TRBV20-1
clone size: .
J gene: TRBJ2-3
D gene: TRBD2
CDR3 protein: CSAGLEASTDTQYF
CDR3 DNA: TGCAGTGCGGGACTAGAGGCTAGCACAGATACGCAGTATTTT

V gene: TRBV11-2
clone size: few
J gene: TRBJ2-7
D gene: .
CDR3 protein: CASSFRFRGGSYEQYF
CDR3 DNA: TGTGCCAGCAGCTTTCGGTTCAGGGGAGGCTCCTACGAGCAGTACTTC

V gene: TRBV25-1
clone size: few
J gene: TRBJ1-2
D gene: .
CDR3 protein: CASSELQGAYGYTF
CDR3 DNA: TGTGCCAGCAGTGAATTACAGGGAGCCTATGGCTACACCTTC

V gene: TRBV20-1
clone size: few
J gene: TRBJ1-1
D gene: .
CDR3 protein: CSATYRDTEAFF
CDR3 DNA: TGCAGTGCCACTTACAGAGACACTGAAGCTTTCTTT

V gene: TRBV20-1
clone size: .
J gene: TRBJ2-1
D gene: .
CDR3 protein: CSATETESSYNEQFF
CDR3 DNA: TGCAGTGCTACGGAGACAGAGAGCTCCTACAATGAGCAGTTCTTC

V gene: TRBV20-1
clone size: .
J gene: TRBJ2-4
D gene: .
CDR3 protein: CSASGLAKNIQYF
CDR3 DNA: TGCAGTGCTTCAGGACTAGCCAAAAACATTCAGTACTTC

V gene: TRBV20-1
clone size: .
J gene: TRBJ2-3
D gene: .
CDR3 protein: CSARGRTDTDTQYF
CDR3 DNA: TGCAGTGCTAGGGGAAGGACAGACACAGATACGCAGTATTTT

V gene: TRBV29-1
clone size: few
J gene: TRBJ1-1
D gene: .
CDR3 protein: CSVADSYHTEAFF
CDR3 DNA: TGCAGCGTCGCGGACAGCTACCACACTGAAGCTTTCTTT

V gene: TRBV9
clone size: few
J gene: TRBJ2-1
D gene: .
CDR3 protein: CASSGQGYYNEQFF
CDR3 DNA: TGTGCCAGCAGCGGCCAGGGTTACTACAATGAGCAGTTCTTC

V gene: TRBV5-1
clone size: .
J gene: TRBJ2-1
D gene: .
CDR3 protein: CASRLEGNGEQFF
CDR3 DNA: TGCGCCAGCAGACTCGAGGGGAATGGCGAGCAGTTCTTC

V gene: TRBV6-2/TRBV6-3
clone size: .
J gene: TRBJ1-5
D gene: .
CDR3 protein: CASSYSGYRAVQPQHF
CDR3 DNA: TGTGCCAGCAGTTACTCCGGGTACAGGGCGGTTCAGCCCCAGCATTTT

V gene: TRBV11-2
clone size: once
J gene: TRBJ2-5
D gene: .
CDR3 protein: CASSPHRSPQETQYF
CDR3 DNA: TGTGCCAGCAGCCCCCACAGGTCCCCGCAAGAGACCCAGTACTTC

V gene: TRBV2
clone size: .
J gene: TRBJ2-3
D gene: .
CDR3 protein: CASSATRTDTQYF
CDR3 DNA: TGTGCCAGCAGTGCCACACGCACAGATACGCAGTATTTT

V gene: TRBV19
clone size: .
J gene: TRBJ2-7
D gene: .
CDR3 protein: CASSSYPAGTDAYEQYF
CDR3 DNA: TGTGCCAGTAGTAGCTATCCAGCCGGGACGGACGCCTACGAGCAGTACTTC

V gene: TRBV7-2
clone size: .
J gene: TRBJ2-3
D gene: TRBD2
CDR3 protein: CASSLYASLAGGTDRQYF
CDR3 DNA: TGTGCCAGCAGCTTATACGCCTCTCTAGCGGGGGGCACAGATAGGCAGTATTTT

V gene: TRBV7-2
clone size: many
J gene: TRBJ2-7
D gene: TRBD1
CDR3 protein: CASSRWGQSYEQYF
CDR3 DNA: TGTGCCAGCAGCCGTTGGGGACAGTCCTACGAGCAGTACTTC

V gene: TRBV29-1
clone size: .
J gene: TRBJ1-1
D gene: .
CDR3 protein: CSVEDQGAFF
CDR3 DNA: TGCAGCGTTGAAGATCAGGGAGCTTTCTTT

V gene: TRBV6-2/TRBV6-3
clone size: .
J gene: TRBJ2-1
D gene: TRBD2
CDR3 protein: CASMLWGLENNEQFF
CDR3 DNA: TGTGCCAGCATGCTATGGGGACTAGAAAACAATGAGCAGTTCTTC

V gene: TRBV5-1
clone size: .
J gene: TRBJ2-2
D gene: .
CDR3 protein: CASSYPQGGELFF
CDR3 DNA: TGCGCCAGCAGCTACCCACAGGGCGGGGAGCTGTTTTTT

V gene: TRBV4-3
clone size: .
J gene: TRBJ2-7
D gene: .
CDR3 protein: CASSQDRTGTYEQYF
CDR3 DNA: TGCGCCAGCAGCCAAGATCGTACAGGGACCTACGAGCAGTACTTC

V gene: TRBV10-3
clone size: few
J gene: TRBJ1-2
D gene: .
CDR3 protein: CAISETTVPNYGYTF
CDR3 DNA: TGTGCCATCAGTGAGACGACAGTGCCTAACTATGGCTACACCTTC

V gene: TRBV27
clone size: few
J gene: TRBJ2-2
D gene: TRBD1
CDR3 protein: CASSEPGQGAGELFF
CDR3 DNA: TGTGCCAGCAGTGAGCCGGGACAGGGCGCCGGGGAGCTGTTTTTT

V gene: TRBV28
clone size: .
J gene: TRBJ2-5
D gene: .
CDR3 protein: CASAAGMETQYF
CDR3 DNA: TGTGCCAGCGCGGCGGGGATGGAGACCCAGTACTTC

V gene: TRBV4-3
clone size: .
J gene: TRBJ2-7
D gene: .
CDR3 protein: CASSQGFNPQGTYEQYF
CDR3 DNA: TGCGCCAGCAGCCAAGGTTTCAACCCCCAGGGTACCTACGAGCAGTACTTC

V gene: TRBV2
clone size: few
J gene: TRBJ1-1
D gene: TRBD1
CDR3 protein: CASSQQGALNTEAFF
CDR3 DNA: TGTGCCAGCAGTCAACAGGGGGCTTTGAACACTGAAGCTTTCTTT

V gene: TRBV19
clone size: .
J gene: TRBJ1-4
D gene: .
CDR3 protein: CASSADRGVKGEKLFF
CDR3 DNA: TGTGCCAGTAGTGCCGACCGGGGGGTCAAGGGCGAAAAACTGTTTTTT

V gene: TRBV4-3
clone size: .
J gene: TRBJ2-3
D gene: .
CDR3 protein: CASSQEYGSTDTQYF
CDR3 DNA: TGCGCCAGCAGCCAAGAATACGGCAGCACAGATACGCAGTATTTT

V gene: TRBV6-5
clone size: .
J gene: TRBJ2-7
D gene: TRBD2
CDR3 protein: CASSYTTSGSNEQYF
CDR3 DNA: TGTGCCAGCAGTTACACCACTAGCGGGAGCAACGAGCAGTACTTC

V gene: TRBV4-2
clone size: .
J gene: TRBJ1-4
D gene: TRBD1
CDR3 protein: CASSQRTGVGEKLFF
CDR3 DNA: TGTGCCAGCAGCCAGAGGACAGGGGTGGGTGAAAAACTGTTTTTT

V gene: TRBV6-5
clone size: few
J gene: TRBJ2-3
D gene: TRBD1
CDR3 protein: CASNPGAGGDTQYF
CDR3 DNA: TGTGCCAGCAACCCAGGGGCAGGGGGAGATACGCAGTATTTT

V gene: TRBV28
clone size: many
J gene: TRBJ1-5
D gene: .
CDR3 protein: CASSGGNQPQHF
CDR3 DNA: TGTGCCAGCAGCGGTGGCAATCAGCCCCAGCATTTT

V gene: TRBV7-6
clone size: few
J gene: TRBJ2-1
D gene: .
CDR3 protein: CASSLDQGFSSYNEQFF
CDR3 DNA: TGTGCCAGCAGCTTAGACCAGGGGTTTAGCTCCTACAATGAGCAGTTCTTC

V gene: TRBV7-2
clone size: .
J gene: TRBJ2-3
D gene: .
CDR3 protein: CASSLEWGSTDTQYF
CDR3 DNA: TGTGCCAGCAGCTTAGAATGGGGTAGCACAGATACGCAGTATTTT

V gene: TRBV6-5
clone size: .
J gene: TRBJ1-1
D gene: .
CDR3 protein: CASRARTANTEAFF
CDR3 DNA: TGTGCCAGCAGAGCCCGGACAGCCAACACTGAAGCTTTCTTT

V gene: TRBV29-1
clone size: many
J gene: TRBJ2-5
D gene: .
CDR3 protein: CSVDGGRRLQETQYF
CDR3 DNA: TGCAGCGTTGATGGAGGGCGAAGACTCCAAGAGACCCAGTACTTC

V gene: TRBV11-2
clone size: .
J gene: TRBJ2-3
D gene: .
CDR3 protein: CASSFSREAQYF
CDR3 DNA: TGTGCCAGCAGCTTTTCCAGGGAGGCGCAGTATTTT

V gene: TRBV7-9
clone size: .
J gene: TRBJ1-2
D gene: TRBD1
CDR3 protein: CASSYDRGQGALFSYTF
CDR3 DNA: TGTGCCAGCAGCTACGACCGCGGGCAGGGGGCGCTTTTTAGCTACACCTTC

V gene: TRBV11-2
clone size: .
J gene: TRBJ1-2
D gene: .
CDR3 protein: CASSSTDYYGYTF
CDR3 DNA: TGTGCCAGCAGCTCGACAGATTACTATGGCTACACCTTC

V gene: TRBV6-5
clone size: .
J gene: TRBJ1-2
D gene: .
CDR3 protein: CASTDSWGYTF
CDR3 DNA: TGTGCCAGCACCGATTCGTGGGGCTACACCTTC

V gene: TRBV19
clone size: few
J gene: TRBJ2-6
D gene: TRBD1
CDR3 protein: CASSKTGDGANVLTF
CDR3 DNA: TGTGCCAGTAGTAAGACAGGGGACGGGGCCAACGTCCTGACTTTC

V gene: TRBV7-3
clone size: few
J gene: TRBJ2-3
D gene: .
CDR3 protein: CASSLWGGSGTDTQYF
CDR3 DNA: TGTGCCAGCAGCTTATGGGGGGGCTCTGGCACAGATACGCAGTATTTT

V gene: TRBV10-3
clone size: few
J gene: TRBJ2-7
D gene: .
CDR3 protein: CAISEGRTITYEQYF
CDR3 DNA: TGTGCCATCAGTGAGGGCAGAACAATTACCTACGAGCAGTACTTC

V gene: TRBV29-1
clone size: few
J gene: TRBJ1-2
D gene: .
CDR3 protein: CSDKEIYGYTF
CDR3 DNA: TGCAGCGATAAGGAGATCTATGGCTACACCTTC

V gene: TRBV20-1
clone size: .
J gene: TRBJ2-2
D gene: .
CDR3 protein: CSAPLLGGNTGELFF
CDR3 DNA: TGCAGTGCTCCTTTACTGGGAGGGAACACCGGGGAGCTGTTTTTT

V gene: TRBV6-5
clone size: .
J gene: TRBJ2-7
D gene: TRBD2
CDR3 protein: CASSYRRLAEEQYF
CDR3 DNA: TGTGCCAGCAGTTACCGACGACTAGCGGAAGAGCAGTACTTC